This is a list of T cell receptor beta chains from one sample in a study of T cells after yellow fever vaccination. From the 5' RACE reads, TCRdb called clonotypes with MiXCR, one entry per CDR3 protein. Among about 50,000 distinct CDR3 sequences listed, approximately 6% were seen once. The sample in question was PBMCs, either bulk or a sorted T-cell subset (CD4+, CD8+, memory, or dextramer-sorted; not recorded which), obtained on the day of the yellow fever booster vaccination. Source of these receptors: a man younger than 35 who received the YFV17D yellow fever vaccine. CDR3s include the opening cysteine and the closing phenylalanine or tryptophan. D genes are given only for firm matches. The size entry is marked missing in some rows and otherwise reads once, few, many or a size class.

CDR3aa: CASGTPSSYNEQFF
CDR3nt: TGTGCCAGCGGGACGCCAAGCTCCTACAATGAGCAGTTCTTC
abundance: few
d_gene: -
j_gene: TRBJ2-1
v_gene: TRBV10-3

CDR3aa: CAISESPGGGYEQYF
CDR3nt: TGTGCCATCAGTGAGTCCCCGGGGGGGGGGTACGAGCAGTACTTC
abundance: few
d_gene: TRBD2
j_gene: TRBJ2-7
v_gene: TRBV10-3

CDR3aa: CASSHGGWGEQYF
CDR3nt: TGCGCCAGCAGCCATGGGGGGTGGGGCGAGCAGTACTTC
abundance: many
d_gene: -
j_gene: TRBJ2-7
v_gene: TRBV4-3

CDR3aa: CASIRGRRPYEQYF
CDR3nt: TGTGCCAGCATTAGGGGGAGGAGACCCTACGAGCAGTACTTC
abundance: -
d_gene: -
j_gene: TRBJ2-7
v_gene: TRBV6-2/TRBV6-3

CDR3aa: CASSLLSSGGYNEQFF
CDR3nt: TGTGCCAGCAGTTTATTGTCTAGCGGGGGTTACAATGAGCAGTTCTTC
abundance: few
d_gene: TRBD2
j_gene: TRBJ2-1
v_gene: TRBV27

CDR3aa: CASSKDRRQLTGELFF
CDR3nt: TGTGCCAGCAGTAAAGACAGGCGCCAATTAACCGGGGAGCTGTTTTTT
abundance: -
d_gene: -
j_gene: TRBJ2-2
v_gene: TRBV6-6

CDR3aa: CASSLWAGLDNEQFF
CDR3nt: TGTGCCAGCAGCTTATGGGCGGGATTAGACAATGAGCAGTTCTTC
abundance: many
d_gene: -
j_gene: TRBJ2-1
v_gene: TRBV11-3

CDR3aa: CASSQLSLTARYGYTF
CDR3nt: TGTGCCAGCAGCCAACTAAGTCTGACAGCCCGCTATGGCTACACCTTC
abundance: few
d_gene: -
j_gene: TRBJ1-2
v_gene: TRBV13

CDR3aa: CATRDVNKKETQYF
CDR3nt: TGTGCCACCAGAGATGTGAATAAAAAAGAGACCCAGTACTTC
abundance: -
d_gene: -
j_gene: TRBJ2-5
v_gene: TRBV15

CDR3aa: CASSKATTSGGAAYEQYF
CDR3nt: TGTGCCAGCAGCAAAGCGACGACTAGCGGGGGGGCCGCCTACGAGCAGTACTTC
abundance: -
d_gene: -
j_gene: TRBJ2-7
v_gene: TRBV21-1

CDR3aa: CASSFSGETQYF
CDR3nt: TGTGCCAGCAGCTTTAGTGGGGAGACCCAGTACTTC
abundance: many
d_gene: -
j_gene: TRBJ2-5
v_gene: TRBV7-9